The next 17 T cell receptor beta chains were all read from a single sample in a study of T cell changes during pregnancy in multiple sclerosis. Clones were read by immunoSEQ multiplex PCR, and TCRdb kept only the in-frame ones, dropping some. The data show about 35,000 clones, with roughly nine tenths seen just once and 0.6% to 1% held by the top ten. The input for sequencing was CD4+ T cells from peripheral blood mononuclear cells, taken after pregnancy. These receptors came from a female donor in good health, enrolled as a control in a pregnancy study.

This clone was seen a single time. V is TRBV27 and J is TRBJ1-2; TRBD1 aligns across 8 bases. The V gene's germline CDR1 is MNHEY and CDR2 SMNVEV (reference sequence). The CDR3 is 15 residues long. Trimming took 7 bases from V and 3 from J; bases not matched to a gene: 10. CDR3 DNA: TGTGCCAGCACCCCGAGCCCGGACAGGGACTATGGCTACACCTTC. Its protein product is CASTPSPDRDYGYTF.

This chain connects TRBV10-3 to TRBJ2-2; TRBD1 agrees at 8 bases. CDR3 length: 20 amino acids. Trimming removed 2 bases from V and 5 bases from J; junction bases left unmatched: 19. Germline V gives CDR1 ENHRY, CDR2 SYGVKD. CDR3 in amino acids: CAISERQGAVPLLPTGELFF. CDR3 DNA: TGTGCCATCAGTGAGCGTCAGGGGGCCGTTCCCTTACTCCCTACCGGGGAGCTGTTTTTT.

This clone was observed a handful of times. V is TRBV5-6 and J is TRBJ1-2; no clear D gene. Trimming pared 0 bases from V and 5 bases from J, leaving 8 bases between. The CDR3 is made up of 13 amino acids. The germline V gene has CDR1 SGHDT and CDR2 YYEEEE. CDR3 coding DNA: TGTGCCAGCAGCTTGGACAGCCCGTATGGCTACACCTTC. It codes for CASSLDSPYGYTF. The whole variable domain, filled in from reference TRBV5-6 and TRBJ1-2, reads DAGVTQSPTHLIKTRGQQVTLRCSPKSGHDTVSWYQQALGQGPQFIFQYYEEEERQRGNFPDRFSGHQFPNYSSELNVNALLLGDSALYLCASSLDSPYGYTFGSGTRLTVV.

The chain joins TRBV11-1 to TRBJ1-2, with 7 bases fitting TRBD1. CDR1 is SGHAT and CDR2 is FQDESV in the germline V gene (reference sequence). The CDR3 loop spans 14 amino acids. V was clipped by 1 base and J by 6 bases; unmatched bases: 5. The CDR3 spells CASSLDPQGHGYTF. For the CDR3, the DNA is TGTGCCAGCAGCTTAGACCCACAGGGGCATGGCTACACCTTC.

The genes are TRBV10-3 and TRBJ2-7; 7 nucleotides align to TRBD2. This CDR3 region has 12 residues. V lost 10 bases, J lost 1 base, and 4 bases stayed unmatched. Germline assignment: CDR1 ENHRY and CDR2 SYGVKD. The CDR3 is CATGRNSYEQYF. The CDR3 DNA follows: TGTGCCACCGGGAGGAATTCCTACGAGCAGTACTTC.

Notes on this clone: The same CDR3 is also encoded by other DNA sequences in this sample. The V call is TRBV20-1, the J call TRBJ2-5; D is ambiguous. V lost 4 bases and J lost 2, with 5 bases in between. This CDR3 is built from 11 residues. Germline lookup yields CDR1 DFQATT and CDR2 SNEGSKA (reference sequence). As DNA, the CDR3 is TGCAGTGCTACGAGGCAAGAGACCCAGTACTTC. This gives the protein CSATRQETQYF.

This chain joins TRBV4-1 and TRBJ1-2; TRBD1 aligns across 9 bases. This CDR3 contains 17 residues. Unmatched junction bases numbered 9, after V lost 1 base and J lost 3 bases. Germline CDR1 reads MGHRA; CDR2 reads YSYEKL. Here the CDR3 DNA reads TGCGCCAGCAGCCAAGCGTTGGGACAGGGATTTGACTATGGCTACACCTTC. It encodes CASSQALGQGFDYGYTF.

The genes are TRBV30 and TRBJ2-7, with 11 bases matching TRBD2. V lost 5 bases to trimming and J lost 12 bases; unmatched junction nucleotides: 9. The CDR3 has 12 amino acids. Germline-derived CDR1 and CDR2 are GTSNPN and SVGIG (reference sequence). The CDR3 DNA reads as TGTGCCTGGGGGGGACTAGCGGACTCTTTGTACTTC. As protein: CAWGGLADSLYF.

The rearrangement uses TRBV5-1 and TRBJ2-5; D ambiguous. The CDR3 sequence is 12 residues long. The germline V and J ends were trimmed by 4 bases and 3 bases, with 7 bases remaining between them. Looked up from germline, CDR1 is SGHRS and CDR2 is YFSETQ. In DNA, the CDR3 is TGCGCCAGCAGCCTAGAAGAAGAGACCCAGTACTTC. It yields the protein CASSLEEETQYF.

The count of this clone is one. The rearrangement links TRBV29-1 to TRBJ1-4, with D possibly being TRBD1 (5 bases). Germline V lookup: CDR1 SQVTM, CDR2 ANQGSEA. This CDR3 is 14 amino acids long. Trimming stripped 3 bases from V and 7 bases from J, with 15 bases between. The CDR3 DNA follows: TGCAGCGTTGATTCCCGGGGGGATAGTGAAAAACTGTTTTTT. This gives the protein CSVDSRGDSEKLFF.

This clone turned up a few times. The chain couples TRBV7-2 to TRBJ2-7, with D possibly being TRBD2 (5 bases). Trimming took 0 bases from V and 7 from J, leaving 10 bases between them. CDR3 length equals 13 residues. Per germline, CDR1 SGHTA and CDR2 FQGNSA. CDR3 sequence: CASSLATTGEQYF. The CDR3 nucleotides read TGTGCCAGCAGCTTAGCGACGACGGGGGAGCAGTACTTC.

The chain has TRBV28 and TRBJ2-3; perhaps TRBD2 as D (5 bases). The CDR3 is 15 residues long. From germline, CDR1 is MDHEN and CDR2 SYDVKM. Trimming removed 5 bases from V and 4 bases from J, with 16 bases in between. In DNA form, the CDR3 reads TGTGCCAGCAGTCCCCTATTTAGCGCCCCAGATACGCAGTATTTT. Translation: CASSPLFSAPDTQYF.

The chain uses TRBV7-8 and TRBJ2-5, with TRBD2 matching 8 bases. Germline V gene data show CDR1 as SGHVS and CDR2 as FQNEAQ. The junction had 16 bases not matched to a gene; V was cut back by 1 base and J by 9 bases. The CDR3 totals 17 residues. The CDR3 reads CASSLVRAGGNQWAQYF. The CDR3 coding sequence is TGTGCCAGCAGCTTAGTTAGGGCGGGGGGAAACCAATGGGCCCAGTACTTC.

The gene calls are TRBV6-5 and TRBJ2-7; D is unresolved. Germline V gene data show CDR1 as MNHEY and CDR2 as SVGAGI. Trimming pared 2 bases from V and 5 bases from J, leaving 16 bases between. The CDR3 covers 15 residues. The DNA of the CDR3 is TGTGCCAGCAGTTACCTGCAGGCCGATTGGAACGAGCAGTACTTC. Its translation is CASSYLQADWNEQYF.

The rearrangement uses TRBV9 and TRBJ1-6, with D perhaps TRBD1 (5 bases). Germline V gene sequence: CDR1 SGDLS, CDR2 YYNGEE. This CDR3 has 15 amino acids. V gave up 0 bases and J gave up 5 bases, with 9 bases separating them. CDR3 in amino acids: CASSVGGADNSPLHF. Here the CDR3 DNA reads TGTGCCAGCAGCGTAGGCGGGGCGGATAATTCACCCCTCCACTTT.

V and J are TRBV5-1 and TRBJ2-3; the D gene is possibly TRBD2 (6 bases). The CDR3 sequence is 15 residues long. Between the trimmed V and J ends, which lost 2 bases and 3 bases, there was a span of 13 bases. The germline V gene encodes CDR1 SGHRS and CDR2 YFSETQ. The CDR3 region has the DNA TGCGCCAGCAGCTTCTCGGGAGTCCCGACAGATACGCAGTATTTT. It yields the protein CASSFSGVPTDTQYF.

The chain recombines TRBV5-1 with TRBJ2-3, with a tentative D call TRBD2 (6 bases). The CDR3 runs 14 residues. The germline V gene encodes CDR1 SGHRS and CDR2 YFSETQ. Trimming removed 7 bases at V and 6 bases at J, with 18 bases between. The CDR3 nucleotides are TGCGCCAGCCGAACCAGCGGGCTGGTGGATACGCAGTATTTT. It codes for CASRTSGLVDTQYF.